This T cell receptor (beta chain) stems from a study of beta chain features in type 1 diabetes. Findings and limits, study-wide: Among patients with Type 1 diabetes, TCRB CDR3s were moderately but significantly shorter in every one of the four CD4+ subsets. It was possible that PCR favored shorter templates, equally so in patients and controls. Possibly, sequencing cDNA over-represented cells that had high TCR expression levels.

Central memory, naive, regulatory and stem cell-like memory CD4+ cells were sorted by CD45RO/CCR7/CD25/CD127/CD95/CD27. Trimming removed 3 bases at V and 7 bases at J, with 16 bases between. The length of the CDR3 is 14 residues. In germline, CDR1 is SGHNT, CDR2 YYREEE (reference sequence). The sequenced template was cDNA made from the entire isolated RNA. Here immunoSEQ multiplex PCR was the method, and the copy in TCRdb shows in-frame clones only, minus some. Altogether roughly 53,000 clones are present, roughly 39% being singletons, with the ten largest covering about 1.5%. Concerning this clone itself: Its antigen is currently unknown.

The V gene is TRBV5-4, the J gene TRBJ2-5; unclear D gene. This clonotype was obtained from a young man with type 1 diabetes. The specimen sequenced was Tregs from blood. CDR3 protein: CASSSKNLLGTQYF. In nucleotides, the CDR3 is TGTGCCAGCAGCTCTAAAAACCTCCTTGGGACCCAGTACTTC.